A selection of T cell receptor beta chains follows, all from one sample in a study of Ad26.COV2.S vaccination and SARS-CoV-2 variants. The repertoire was sequenced with immunoSEQ multiplex PCR; TCRdb's copy has only in-frame clones and lacks some. This sample has over 200,000 clones, with around 89% found just once. The material sequenced was peripheral blood, taken in a trial of Ad26.COV2.S vaccine versus placebo. These receptor sequences come from a person between 18 and 65 years old who received the Ad26.COV2.S COVID-19 vaccine or a placebo. The CDR3 runs from the conserved cysteine through the conserved F or W. D genes are given only for firm matches. Expanded clones get a size class; other rows say once, few or many, or leave the size out.

clone size: once; CDR3 length: 16; V gene: TRBV4-2; J gene: TRBJ2-5; D gene: -; CDR3 protein: CASSQVRDSLQETQYF; CDR3 DNA: TGTGCCAGCAGCCAAGTGCGAGACAGCCTTCAAGAGACCCAGTACTTC
clone size: -; CDR3 length: 13; V gene: TRBV11-2; J gene: TRBJ2-7; D gene: -; CDR3 protein: CASSQGFPGEQYF; CDR3 DNA: TGTGCCAGCAGTCAGGGGTTTCCTGGGGAGCAGTACTTC
clone size: -; CDR3 length: 15; V gene: TRBV15; J gene: TRBJ2-1; D gene: -; CDR3 protein: CATSGEGGSYNEQFF; CDR3 DNA: TGTGCCACCAGCGGCGAGGGGGGCTCCTACAATGAGCAGTTCTTC
clone size: -; CDR3 length: 16; V gene: TRBV6-1; J gene: TRBJ1-4; D gene: -; CDR3 protein: CASSELVGTTNEKLFF; CDR3 DNA: TGTGCCAGCAGTGAACTGGTGGGGACAACTAATGAAAAACTGTTTTTT
clone size: -; CDR3 length: 13; V gene: TRBV27; J gene: TRBJ1-1; D gene: -; CDR3 protein: CASTGGLSTEAFF; CDR3 DNA: TGTGCCAGCACCGGGGGGCTGAGCACTGAAGCTTTCTTT
clone size: once; CDR3 length: 15; V gene: TRBV30; J gene: TRBJ1-1; D gene: TRBD1; CDR3 protein: CAWMPPGQGWTEAFF; CDR3 DNA: TGTGCCTGGATGCCCCCCGGACAGGGGTGGACTGAAGCTTTCTTT
clone size: few; CDR3 length: 16; V gene: TRBV19; J gene: TRBJ1-5; D gene: TRBD1; CDR3 protein: CASTLSGTGLGQPQHF; CDR3 DNA: TGTGCCAGTACCCTATCCGGGACAGGGCTAGGTCAGCCCCAGCATTTT
clone size: -; CDR3 length: 11; V gene: TRBV6-6; J gene: TRBJ1-5; D gene: -; CDR3 protein: CASMDNQPQHF; CDR3 DNA: TGTGCCAGCATGGACAATCAGCCCCAGCATTTT
clone size: -; CDR3 length: 15; V gene: TRBV19; J gene: TRBJ2-7; D gene: TRBD1; CDR3 protein: CASSSGTGASYEQYF; CDR3 DNA: TGTGCCAGTAGCTCCGGGACAGGGGCCTCCTACGAGCAGTACTTC
clone size: -; CDR3 length: 13; V gene: TRBV7-8; J gene: TRBJ2-1; D gene: TRBD1; CDR3 protein: CASTRQGNDEQFF; CDR3 DNA: TGTGCCAGCACCCGACAGGGAAACGATGAGCAGTTCTTC
clone size: -; CDR3 length: 15; V gene: TRBV30; J gene: TRBJ2-2; D gene: -; CDR3 protein: CAWSLLGGSGGELFF; CDR3 DNA: TGTGCCTGGAGCCTCCTTGGGGGATCGGGCGGGGAGCTGTTTTTT
clone size: -; CDR3 length: 14; V gene: TRBV10-2; J gene: TRBJ2-2; D gene: -; CDR3 protein: CASSPGQNTGELFF; CDR3 DNA: TGCGCCAGCAGTCCGGGACAGAACACCGGGGAGCTGTTTTTT
clone size: -; CDR3 length: 14; V gene: TRBV7-9; J gene: TRBJ1-4; D gene: TRBD1; CDR3 protein: CASSLEGGNEKLFF; CDR3 DNA: TGTGCCAGCAGCTTGGAAGGGGGCAATGAAAAACTGTTTTTT
clone size: -; CDR3 length: 16; V gene: TRBV6-4; J gene: TRBJ2-2; D gene: TRBD1; CDR3 protein: CASSAAGQGVTGELFF; CDR3 DNA: TGTGCCAGCAGTGCCGCGGGACAGGGGGTGACCGGGGAGCTGTTTTTT
clone size: -; CDR3 length: 16; V gene: TRBV30; J gene: TRBJ2-7; D gene: TRBD1; CDR3 protein: CAWSVYRDRGFYEQYF; CDR3 DNA: TGTGCCTGGAGTGTCTACCGGGACAGGGGATTCTACGAGCAGTACTTC
clone size: once; CDR3 length: 15; V gene: TRBV9; J gene: TRBJ1-2; D gene: -; CDR3 protein: CASSHSRGSNYGYTF; CDR3 DNA: TGTGCCAGCAGTCACAGCAGGGGCAGCAACTATGGCTACACCTTC